The present T cell receptor (beta chain) was sequenced within a study of T cells in localized non-small cell lung cancer (dated by TCRdb to 2018 to 2021). Describing the broader study: T cell repertoires of more than 200 early-stage NSCLC patients were analyzed, with tumors being compared against uninvolved tumor-adjacent lungs. All 250 or so NSCLC patients in the cohort were treatment-naive and had localized lung tumors that were resected. A mean age of approximately 70 years was recorded for the NSCLC patients, of whom 129 were male and 95 to 110 were female.

As to this clone: Its antigen specificity is not known. No base quality values were provided; no much bigger clone lies one nucleotide off.

TCR beta CDR3 regions were sequenced from DNA using the immunoSEQ Assay. Under the source paper's analysis protocol: To compute T cell density, TCR beta template counts were normalized to usable DNA, which was estimated by amplifying housekeeping genes. Richness was estimated using the preseqR package, with extrapolation to 400,000 templates for PBMC samples and to 120,000 templates for tissue samples. Clonality was defined as one minus Pielou's evenness. Differential abundance testing on productive amino-acid clonotypes, with a minimum total count of 5 and an alpha of 0.1, was used to identify tissue-enriched TCRs. The Jaccard Index and the Morisita Overlap Index were used to measure how much the repertoires overlapped between compartments. GLIPH clustered TCR beta CDR3s with public tetramer-defined viral CDR3s; viral motifs required at least three viral sequences plus V-gene enrichment. The source is immuneACCESS, and TCRdb retained only in-frame sequences with V and J called. Part of the clones is not carried over; for the studies checked, unresolved V genes explain less than half of this, and the remainder is unexplained. D and trimming come from the DNA, and the V and J calls and clone size come from that table. The sample records about 11,000 clones, 70% to 90% of which are singletons. Clones ranked in the top ten supply over 7.5% of the sample.

Results and caveats for the whole study, not just this receptor: Because of the exploratory design, TCR variables were selected using unadjusted p-values without false-discovery rate correction. A median of 57 of the top 100 tumor clones turned up in the paired uninvolved adjacent lung, and some 28 of those clones also ranked among the top 100 of that same adjacent lung. Because multi-region tumor sequencing was not performed, intratumor heterogeneity could not be ruled out. Higher blood T cell density associated with longer overall survival, while higher adjacent-lung clonality associated with shorter survival. The highest T cell clonality was observed in uninvolved tumor-adjacent lung, where clonality exceeded that of tumor, suggesting that antigenic responses were more focused in uninvolved tumor-adjacent lung.

At diagnosis, peripheral blood, uninvolved tumor-adjacent lung and tumor were collected and stored as a combination of fresh-frozen and FFPE material. For TCR repertoire profiling, the blood samples were analyzed as peripheral blood mononuclear cells. V ends up 5 bases short and J 1 base short, with an unmatched junction base count of 7. The CDR3 numbers 17 residues from cysteine through phenylalanine. Only CDR3 DNA is held: 51 bases, read in frame from base 1. Sequences SEHNR (CDR1) and FQNEAQ (CDR2) are obtained from the germline V gene (reference sequence). This chain joins TRBV7-9 to TRBJ2-5; 13 bases in the middle match TRBD2. The receptor's source is a male donor aged 60 or over with stage III lung adenocarcinoma. Sequenced here: peripheral blood, sampled before any cancer treatment. The CDR3 protein sequence reads: CASSPGLAGSAQETQYF. The nucleotide sequence reads as follows: TGTGCCAGCAGCCCGGGACTAGCGGGATCGGCCCAAGAGACCCAGTACTTC.